The rows below give T cell receptor beta chains drawn from one sample of a study of cytomegalovirus exposure and HLA in healthy donors. Assay: immunoSEQ multiplex PCR; the TCRdb copy retains only in-frame clones and omits some. The table shows around 140,000 clones, with just under 80% occurring only once. The sequenced sample was PBMCs. These receptor sequences come from a male donor in good health and CMV-seronegative. CDR3s include the opening cysteine and the closing phenylalanine or tryptophan. Fields, in order: J gene, V gene, clone size, CDR3 protein. A row's size may be missing; if present it is once, few, many or a size class.

J: TRBJ2-3; V: TRBV4-1; size: many; CDR3: CASSAKGLAGGASTDTQYF
J: TRBJ2-2; V: TRBV5-1; size: NA; CDR3: CASSLAGANTGELFF
J: TRBJ2-3; V: TRBV25-1; size: NA; CDR3: CASSEFWASGGNTQYF
J: TRBJ2-7; V: TRBV27; size: NA; CDR3: CASSRSSGGGEQYF
J: TRBJ2-2; V: TRBV5-6; size: NA; CDR3: CASSSLRDRVNTGELFF
J: TRBJ2-6; V: TRBV5-4; size: NA; CDR3: CASSFRSYSGANVLTF
J: TRBJ1-6; V: TRBV6-6; size: NA; CDR3: CASSYGDRVNSPLHF
J: TRBJ2-7; V: TRBV7-2; size: NA; CDR3: CASSSQGYEQYF
J: TRBJ1-5; V: TRBV19; size: few; CDR3: CASSKRDASQPQHF
J: TRBJ1-1; V: TRBV7-2; size: NA; CDR3: CASSLGRQASEAFF
J: TRBJ2-1; V: TRBV29-1; size: NA; CDR3: CSVGAGYNEQFF
J: TRBJ2-1; V: TRBV27; size: NA; CDR3: CASNIRRVGHNEQFF
J: TRBJ1-5; V: TRBV19; size: NA; CDR3: CASSTDRGWNQPQHF
J: TRBJ1-2; V: TRBV7-3; size: NA; CDR3: CASSPYLTGDPEGYTF
J: NA; V: TRBV25-1; size: NA; CDR3: CASSALSYEQYF
J: TRBJ2-5; V: TRBV19; size: NA; CDR3: CASSIGSLAVWETQYF
J: TRBJ1-2; V: TRBV10-3; size: NA; CDR3: CAVWDGGGNYGYTF
J: TRBJ2-7; V: TRBV7-2; size: NA; CDR3: CASSSDRDSMYEQYF
J: TRBJ1-2; V: TRBV6-6; size: NA; CDR3: CASSYGTGIANYGYTF
J: TRBJ2-1; V: TRBV15; size: NA; CDR3: CATSRDTNEQFF
J: TRBJ1-2; V: TRBV5-8; size: NA; CDR3: CASRIPGNGYTF
J: TRBJ1-4; V: TRBV4-2; size: few; CDR3: CASSQDLTTNEKLFF
J: TRBJ1-1; V: TRBV21-1; size: NA; CDR3: CASSLVRYTEAFF
J: TRBJ2-3; V: TRBV18; size: NA; CDR3: CASSPLAGAEGDTQYF
J: TRBJ2-2; V: TRBV9; size: once; CDR3: CASSVGGTRPNTGELFF
J: TRBJ1-2; V: TRBV30; size: NA; CDR3: CAWSVPGGYGYTF
J: TRBJ1-2; V: TRBV2; size: NA; CDR3: CASSEKSRGDYGYTF
J: TRBJ2-5; V: TRBV4-1; size: NA; CDR3: CASSQAGHLQETQYF
J: TRBJ2-7; V: TRBV6-5; size: NA; CDR3: CVSSPGQGGYEQYF
J: TRBJ2-3; V: TRBV4-2; size: NA; CDR3: CASSQDISGGTDTQYF
J: TRBJ1-4; V: TRBV5-1; size: few; CDR3: CASSLDSLNEKLFF
J: TRBJ2-1; V: TRBV7-9; size: NA; CDR3: CASSFGLAGVSYNEQFF
J: TRBJ1-3; V: TRBV9; size: NA; CDR3: CASSAGTGSGNTIYF
J: TRBJ1-5; V: TRBV5-3; size: NA; CDR3: CARSTGIFSQPQHF
J: TRBJ2-7; V: TRBV27; size: NA; CDR3: CASSFPGSYEQYF
J: TRBJ1-5; V: TRBV5-6; size: once; CDR3: CASSSTGRTQPQHF
J: TRBJ2-7; V: TRBV6-5; size: NA; CDR3: CASSWEMGQGIYEQYF